These 24 T cell receptor beta chains originate from one sample sequenced in a study of T cells after yellow fever vaccination. TCRdb recomputed calls from the 5' RACE reads with MiXCR, one row per CDR3 protein. This sample carries fewer than 350,000 distinct CDR3 sequences, 3.6% of them seen once, and the ten largest clones take around a quarter. Sequencing used PBMCs, obtained on the day of the yellow fever booster vaccination. The receptor source for this set is a man aged 18 to 29 who received the YFV17D yellow fever vaccine.

CDR3 sequence (DNA): TGCGCCAGCAGCCAAATGGCGGGGGGAACAGATACGCAGTATTTT. Residues: CASSQMAGGTDTQYF. This chain links TRBV4-3 with TRBJ2-3; TRBD2 matches at 8 bases. V shed 2 bases, J shed 3 bases, and the junction held 4 bases outside the gene matches. Germline V lookup: CDR1 LGHNA, CDR2 YSLEER. The CDR3 sequence is 15 residues long.

This clonotype was recorded a few times. The chain combines TRBV19 with TRBJ2-7; D not certain. Germline V gene data show CDR1 as LNHDA and CDR2 as SQIVND (reference sequence). The CDR3 has 12 residues. Deletions cut 9 bases from V and 4 bases from J, with 13 bases between. DNA of the CDR3: TGTGCCAGGAAGAGTGACGGGTACGAGCAGTACGTC. Protein sequence: CARKSDGYEQYV.

The chain employs TRBV20-1 and TRBJ1-4; D is undetermined. Germline CDR1 DFQATT, CDR2 SNEGSKA (reference sequence). The V and J ends lost 5 bases and 0 bases respectively, with 10 bases between them. This CDR3 is built from 14 residues. The CDR3 DNA sequence: TGCAGTGCTGGAGGAGAGTCAACTAATGAAAAACTGTTTTTT. This gives the protein CSAGGESTNEKLFF.

In its sample, this clonotype was seen a few times. The chain uses TRBV27 and TRBJ1-2; unclear D gene. Between the trimmed V and J ends, which lost 5 bases and 4 bases, there was a span of 11 bases. This CDR3 has 13 amino acids. The germline gives CDR1 MNHEY, CDR2 SMNVEV (reference sequence). The CDR3, as DNA: TGTGCCAGCAGTCCAGGAAACCTCTATGGCTACACCTTC. This gives the protein CASSPGNLYGYTF.

V usage is TRBV29-1 and J usage is TRBJ1-1, with a tentative D call TRBD1 (5 bases). Germline V gene lookup returns CDR1 SQVTM and CDR2 ANQGSEA. V lost 6 bases, J lost 10 bases, and 18 bases lay in between. The CDR3 spans 12 residues. The CDR3 sequence: CSVKIGGVGAFF. In DNA, the CDR3 is TGCAGCGTGAAGATCGGGGGAGTAGGAGCTTTCTTT.

This clonotype was detected ten times or more. The CDR3 DNA sequence: TGCAGTGCTCCTCGACTCGGGTCAGGGGGCGACTATGGCTACACCTTC. Protein product: CSAPRLGSGGDYGYTF. This chain joins TRBV20-1 and TRBJ1-2; TRBD1 aligns across 8 bases. V shed 5 bases, J shed 3 bases, and the junction held 14 bases outside the gene matches. Germline assignment: CDR1 DFQATT and CDR2 SNEGSKA (reference sequence). The CDR3 covers 16 residues.

This clonotype was detected only a few times. The chain employs TRBV12-3 or TRBV12-4 and TRBJ2-1; D perhaps matches TRBD1 (6 bases). The CDR3 extends over 12 amino acids. Trimming took 7 bases from V and 6 from J, leaving 10 bases between them. The CDR3, as DNA: TGTGCCAGCACATGGGGGCTCAATGAGCAGTTCTTC. The encoded protein is CASTWGLNEQFF.

There are a few counts of this clonotype. V usage is TRBV30 and J usage is TRBJ1-2; no firm D call. Deletions cut 4 bases from V and 5 bases from J, with 14 bases between. This CDR3 has 13 amino acids. Per the germline V gene, CDR1 is GTSNPN and CDR2 is SVGIG (reference sequence). The CDR3, as DNA: TGTGCCTGGAAGGGTTACGGGCCATATGGCTACACCTTC. Its translation: CAWKGYGPYGYTF.

This clonotype was picked up a small number of times. The chain couples TRBV12-3 or TRBV12-4 to TRBJ1-4, with TRBD1 as a possible D gene (6 bases). Trimming pared 7 bases from V and 7 bases from J, leaving 13 bases between. The length of the CDR3 is 13 residues. For the CDR3, the DNA is TGTGCCAGCACCAGGGGAAGGGGTGAAAAACTGTTTTTT. It codes for CASTRGRGEKLFF.

This clonotype occurred many times. The chain combines TRBV28 with TRBJ2-2, with 7 nucleotides matching TRBD1. The V gene end was trimmed by 10 bases and the J gene end by 3 bases; junction bases not matched to a gene: 11. Germline CDR1 and CDR2: MDHEN and SYDVKM. The CDR3 runs to 15 residues. CDR3 bases: TGTGCCACCCTTCCCGGTGACAGGGACACCGGGGAGCTGTTTTTT. Its protein product is CATLPGDRDTGELFF.

This clonotype was counted at least ten times. The chain links TRBV4-1 to TRBJ2-5; D uncertain. V lost 0 bases, J lost 4 bases, and 3 bases lay in between. There are 12 residues in the CDR3. Germline V gene data show CDR1 as MGHRA and CDR2 as YSYEKL. This CDR3 is CASSQEGETQYF. The CDR3 nucleotides are TGCGCCAGCAGCCAAGAAGGAGAGACCCAGTACTTC.

This clonotype was seen ten or more times. This chain connects TRBV6-6 to TRBJ1-2; possible D gene TRBD1, 5 bases. This CDR3 comprises 16 residues. The germline V gene encodes CDR1 MNHNY and CDR2 SVGAGI (reference sequence). With 3 bases removed from V and 4 bases from J, the gap between germline ends came to 18 bases. CDR3 nucleotides: TGTGCCAGCAGTTATCCGGCGACGGGGGAAACCTATGGCTACACCTTC. Translation gives CASSYPATGETYGYTF.

A few counts support this clonotype. The chain uses TRBV7-9 and TRBJ1-3; the D is unclear. The CDR3 sequence is 15 residues long. Germline CDR1 reads SEHNR; CDR2 reads FQNEAQ (reference sequence). Trimming took off 4 bases at V and 0 bases at J, with 10 bases between the two ends. This CDR3 is CASSSDTSSGNTIYF. CDR3 DNA sequence: TGTGCCAGCAGCTCCGACACTTCCTCTGGAAACACCATATATTTT.

This clonotype has a handful of counts. The chain has TRBV5-8 and TRBJ2-3, with 7 nucleotides matching TRBD2. CDR1 is SGHTS and CDR2 is YDEGEE in the germline V gene. The junction had 6 bases not matched to a gene; V was cut back by 2 bases and J by 0 bases. The length of the CDR3 is 16 residues. CDR3 residues: CASSLGLTSSTDTQYF. CDR3 DNA: TGTGCCAGCAGCTTAGGGCTGACTAGCAGCACAGATACGCAGTATTTT. Supplemented by reference TRBV5-8 and TRBJ2-3, the full variable domain reads EAGVTQSPTHLIKTRGQQATLRCSPISGHTSVYWYQQALGLGLQFLLWYDEGEERNRGNFPPRFSGRQFPNYSSELNVNALELEDSALYLCASSLGLTSSTDTQYFGPGTRLTVL.

This rearrangement joins TRBV4-1 to TRBJ2-6, with D perhaps matching TRBD2 (5 bases). The CDR3 extends over 17 amino acids. The V gene lost 4 bases and the J gene lost 4 bases, with 17 bases spanning the gap. CDR1 and CDR2 from the germline V gene are MGHRA and YSYEKL. This CDR3 is CASSPIRGPSGANVLTF. As DNA, the CDR3 is TGCGCCAGCAGCCCCATCCGAGGTCCTAGCGGGGCCAACGTCCTGACTTTC.

This clonotype came up a few times. The V call is TRBV18, the J call TRBJ1-5; D not resolved. From germline, CDR1 is KGHSH and CDR2 LQKENI. The CDR3 is 14 amino acids. V was trimmed by 2 bases and J by 6 bases, leaving 11 bases between them. In nucleotides, the CDR3 is TGTGCCAGCTCACCAGGCGGGAACCCTCAGCCCCAGCATTTT. Translated: CASSPGGNPQPQHF.

Many counts were recorded for this clonotype. The gene calls are TRBV4-2 and TRBJ2-5; no reliable D call. This CDR3 has 15 amino acids. CDR1 and CDR2 (germline): LGHNA, YNFKEQ. Trimming cost V 0 bases and J 2 bases, with 10 bases left between them. The CDR3, as DNA: TGTGCCAGCAGCCAAGATCGTCCAGGACAAGAGACCCAGTACTTC. Translation: CASSQDRPGQETQYF.

The chain employs TRBV4-1 and TRBJ1-2; D not resolved. Trimming took off 1 base at V and 0 bases at J, with 6 bases between the two ends. CDR1 and CDR2 (germline): MGHRA, YSYEKL. This CDR3 has 14 residues. The CDR3 DNA is TGCGCCAGCAGCCAAGGACCCACTAACTATGGCTACACCTTC. Translated, it gives CASSQGPTNYGYTF.

This clonotype was observed at least ten times. The V gene is TRBV7-9, the J gene TRBJ2-5, with D possibly being TRBD2 (5 bases). CDR1 and CDR2 (germline): SEHNR, FQNEAQ (reference sequence). This CDR3 has 14 amino acids. Trimming removed 5 bases from V and 0 bases from J, with 10 bases in between. The CDR3 region has the DNA TGTGCCAGCAGCACAACGGGGTACCAAGAGACCCAGTACTTC. The encoded protein is CASSTTGYQETQYF.

This chain links TRBV27 with TRBJ1-2; no clear D gene. CDR1 is MNHEY, CDR2 SMNVEV, per germline (reference sequence). V lost 0 bases to trimming and J lost 8 bases, with 13 bases between them. This CDR3 spans 14 amino acids. The CDR3 sequence is CASSLSMLRGGYTF. The CDR3 DNA sequence: TGTGCCAGCAGTTTATCGATGTTACGGGGAGGCTACACCTTC.

The gene calls are TRBV7-2 and TRBJ1-5; 7 bases line up with TRBD1. V was pared by 6 bases and J by 1 base, with 0 bases of the junction left unmatched. CDR3 length equals 13 residues. From germline, CDR1 is SGHTA and CDR2 FQGNSA. The CDR3 loop is CASRGQSNQPQHF. CDR3 DNA sequence: TGTGCCAGCAGGGGACAGAGCAATCAGCCCCAGCATTTT.

This clonotype was counted at least ten times. The genes are TRBV19 and TRBJ2-7, with TRBD2 as a possible D gene (6 bases). CDR1 and CDR2 (germline): LNHDA, SQIVND (reference sequence). CDR3 length: 13 residues. Trimming removed 5 bases at V and 6 bases at J, with 14 bases between. The CDR3 bases are TGTGCCAGTAGTGCGCGATCTAGCGCCGAGCAGTACTTC. Amino acids: CASSARSSAEQYF.

The chain has TRBV20-1 and TRBJ1-2, with 8 bases that match TRBD1. Trimming removed 1 base from V and 3 bases from J; junction bases left unmatched: 13. CDR1 is DFQATT, CDR2 SNEGSKA, per germline (reference sequence). CDR3 length: 17 residues. The CDR3, as DNA: TGCAGTGCTAGAGGGGGCCACTTGCAGGGGGCCGACTATGGCTACACCTTC. Its protein product is CSARGGHLQGADYGYTF.

A word on this clonotype: A read error may explain this, as a much larger clone is one base away. V usage is TRBV6-2 or TRBV6-3 and J usage is TRBJ2-1; D gene unclear. The CDR3 consists of 15 residues. Between the trimmed V and J ends, which lost 2 bases and 0 bases, there was a span of 8 bases. The germline V gene has CDR1 MNHEY and CDR2 SVGEGT. CDR3 residues: CASSYRASSYNEQFF. CDR3 nucleotide sequence: TGTGCCAGCAGTTACAGGGCTAGCTCCTACAATGAGCAGTTCTTC.